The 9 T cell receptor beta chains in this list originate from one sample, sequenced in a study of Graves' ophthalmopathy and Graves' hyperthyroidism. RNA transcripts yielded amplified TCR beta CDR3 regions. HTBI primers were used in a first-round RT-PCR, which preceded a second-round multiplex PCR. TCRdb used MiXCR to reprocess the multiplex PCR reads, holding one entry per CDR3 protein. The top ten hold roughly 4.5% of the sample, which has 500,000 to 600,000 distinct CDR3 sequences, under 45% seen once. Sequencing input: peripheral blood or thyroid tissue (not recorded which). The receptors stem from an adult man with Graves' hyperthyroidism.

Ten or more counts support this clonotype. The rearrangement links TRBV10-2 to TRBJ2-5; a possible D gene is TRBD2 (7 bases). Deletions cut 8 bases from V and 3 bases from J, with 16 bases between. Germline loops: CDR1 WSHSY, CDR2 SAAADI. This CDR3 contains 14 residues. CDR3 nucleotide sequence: TGCGCCAGCTCGGGGGGCTCGATGAAAGAGACCCAGTACTTC. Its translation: CASSGGSMKETQYF.

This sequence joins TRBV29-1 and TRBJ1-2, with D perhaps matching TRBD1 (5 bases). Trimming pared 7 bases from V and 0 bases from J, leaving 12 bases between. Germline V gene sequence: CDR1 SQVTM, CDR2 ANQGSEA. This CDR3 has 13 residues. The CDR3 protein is CSGMTDTNYGYTF. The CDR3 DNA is TGCAGCGGTATGACAGACACTAACTATGGCTACACCTTC.

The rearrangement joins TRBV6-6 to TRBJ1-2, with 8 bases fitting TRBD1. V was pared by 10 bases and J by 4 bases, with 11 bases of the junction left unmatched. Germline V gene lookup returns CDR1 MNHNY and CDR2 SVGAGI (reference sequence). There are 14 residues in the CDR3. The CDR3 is CATMGQVTSYGYTF. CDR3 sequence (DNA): TGTGCCACCATGGGACAGGTAACCAGCTATGGCTACACCTTC.

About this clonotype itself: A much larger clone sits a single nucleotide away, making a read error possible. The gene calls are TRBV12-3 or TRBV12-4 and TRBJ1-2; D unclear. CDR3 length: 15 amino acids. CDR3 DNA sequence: TGTGTCAGCAGTCAAGTGGCCGACTTAGACTATGGCTACACCTTC. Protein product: CVSSQVADLDYGYTF.

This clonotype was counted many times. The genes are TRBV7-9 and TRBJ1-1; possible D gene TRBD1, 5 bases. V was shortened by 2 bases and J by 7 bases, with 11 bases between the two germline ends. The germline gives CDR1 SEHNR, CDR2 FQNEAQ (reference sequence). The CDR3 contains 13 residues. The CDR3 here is CASSLIRDGEAFF. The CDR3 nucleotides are TGTGCCAGCAGCTTAATCAGGGATGGTGAAGCTTTCTTT. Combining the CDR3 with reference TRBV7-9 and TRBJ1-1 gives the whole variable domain DTGVSQNPRHKITKRGQNVTFRCDPISEHNRLYWYRQTLGQGPEFLTYFQNEAQLEKSRLLSDRFSAERPKGSFSTLEIQRTEQGDSAMYLCASSLIRDGEAFFGQGTRLTVV.

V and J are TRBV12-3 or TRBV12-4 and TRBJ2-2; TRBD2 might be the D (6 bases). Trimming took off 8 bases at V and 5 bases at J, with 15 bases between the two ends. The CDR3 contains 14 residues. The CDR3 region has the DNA TGTGCCAGCGGTGGAGGGGAGGTGACCGGGGAGCTGTTTTTT. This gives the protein CASGGGEVTGELFF.

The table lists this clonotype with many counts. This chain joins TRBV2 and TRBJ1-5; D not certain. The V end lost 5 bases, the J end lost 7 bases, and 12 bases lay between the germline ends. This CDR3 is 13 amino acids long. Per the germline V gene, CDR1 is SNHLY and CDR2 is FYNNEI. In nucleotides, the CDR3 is TGTGCCAGCAGTACACGCCCGGCCCAGCCCCAGCATTTT. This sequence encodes CASSTRPAQPQHF.

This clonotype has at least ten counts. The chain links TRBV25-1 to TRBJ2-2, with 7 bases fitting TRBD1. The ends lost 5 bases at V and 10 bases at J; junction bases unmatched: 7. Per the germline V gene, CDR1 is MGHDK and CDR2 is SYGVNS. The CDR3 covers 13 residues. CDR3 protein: CASSLGGVEELFF. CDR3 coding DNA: TGTGCCAGCAGTTTAGGGGGCGTGGAGGAGCTGTTTTTT.

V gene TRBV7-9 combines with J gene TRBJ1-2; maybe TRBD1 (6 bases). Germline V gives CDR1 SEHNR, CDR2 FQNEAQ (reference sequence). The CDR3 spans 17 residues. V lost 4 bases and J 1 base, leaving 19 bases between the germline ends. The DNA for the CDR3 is TGTGCCAGCAGCTCATCCCGACAGGAGGGATTTAACTATGGCTACACCTTC. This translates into CASSSSRQEGFNYGYTF. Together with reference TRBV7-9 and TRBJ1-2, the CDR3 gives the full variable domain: DTGVSQNPRHKITKRGQNVTFRCDPISEHNRLYWYRQTLGQGPEFLTYFQNEAQLEKSRLLSDRFSAERPKGSFSTLEIQRTEQGDSAMYLCASSSSRQEGFNYGYTFGSGTRLTVV.